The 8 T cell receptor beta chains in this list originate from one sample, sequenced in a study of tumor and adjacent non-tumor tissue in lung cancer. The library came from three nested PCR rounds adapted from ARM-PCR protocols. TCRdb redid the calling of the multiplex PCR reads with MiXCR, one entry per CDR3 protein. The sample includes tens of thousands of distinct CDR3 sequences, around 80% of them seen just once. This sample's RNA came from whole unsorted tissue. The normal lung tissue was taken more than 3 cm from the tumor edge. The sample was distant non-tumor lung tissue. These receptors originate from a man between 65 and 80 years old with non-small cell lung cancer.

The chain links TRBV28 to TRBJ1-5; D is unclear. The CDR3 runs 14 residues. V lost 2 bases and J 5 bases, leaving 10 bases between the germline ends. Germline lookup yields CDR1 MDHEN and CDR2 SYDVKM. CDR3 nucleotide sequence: TGTGCCAGCAGTTTAGACTTTCCCGATCAGCCCCAGCATTTT. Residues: CASSLDFPDQPQHF.

The CDR3 spells CASSRRIAARAEQFF. The CDR3 DNA sequence: TGTGCCAGCAGCCGACGGATCGCCGCTCGGGCTGAGCAGTTCTTC. V usage is TRBV28 and J usage is TRBJ2-1; D is uncertain. CDR1 and CDR2 from the germline V gene are MDHEN and SYDVKM. The CDR3 runs 15 residues. V was pared by 6 bases and J by 9 bases, with 21 bases between.

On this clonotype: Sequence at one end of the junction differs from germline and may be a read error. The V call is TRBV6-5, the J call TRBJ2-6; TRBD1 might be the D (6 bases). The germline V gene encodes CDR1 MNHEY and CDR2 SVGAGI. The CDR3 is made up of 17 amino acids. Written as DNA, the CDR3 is TGTGACAGCAGTTCCGGGACAAGGGGCTCTGGGGCCAACGTCCTGACATTC. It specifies CDSSSGTRGSGANVLTF.

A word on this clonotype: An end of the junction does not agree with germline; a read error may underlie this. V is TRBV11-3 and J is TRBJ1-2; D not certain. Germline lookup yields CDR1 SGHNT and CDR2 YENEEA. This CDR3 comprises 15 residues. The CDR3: CASGLEHGRTYGYTF. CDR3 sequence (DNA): TGTGCCAGCGGCTTAGAACACGGACGAACTTATGGCTACACCTTC.

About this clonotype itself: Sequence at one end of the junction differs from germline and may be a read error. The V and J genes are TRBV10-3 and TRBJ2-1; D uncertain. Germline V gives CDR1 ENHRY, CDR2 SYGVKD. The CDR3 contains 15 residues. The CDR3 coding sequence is TGTGCCATCAGCCAGAAGGGAAGTAGTTACAATGAGCAGCTCTTC. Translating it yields CAISQKGSSYNEQLF.

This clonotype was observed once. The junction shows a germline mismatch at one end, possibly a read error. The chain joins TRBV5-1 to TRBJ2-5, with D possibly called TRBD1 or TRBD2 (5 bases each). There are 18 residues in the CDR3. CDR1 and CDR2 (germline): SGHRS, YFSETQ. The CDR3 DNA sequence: TGCGCCAGCAGGTTGTTGAGTTTGGGATTTTCTGGGGGAGAGAGCCAGTACTTC. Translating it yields CASRLLSLGFSGGESQYF.

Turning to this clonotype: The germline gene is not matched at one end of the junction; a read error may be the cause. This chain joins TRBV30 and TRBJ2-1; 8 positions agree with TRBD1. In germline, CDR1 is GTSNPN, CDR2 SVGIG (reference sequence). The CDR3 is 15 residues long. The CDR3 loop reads CAWSTDGQGKNEEYF. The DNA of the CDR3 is TGTGCCTGGAGTACGGACGGACAGGGAAAGAATGAGGAGTACTTC.

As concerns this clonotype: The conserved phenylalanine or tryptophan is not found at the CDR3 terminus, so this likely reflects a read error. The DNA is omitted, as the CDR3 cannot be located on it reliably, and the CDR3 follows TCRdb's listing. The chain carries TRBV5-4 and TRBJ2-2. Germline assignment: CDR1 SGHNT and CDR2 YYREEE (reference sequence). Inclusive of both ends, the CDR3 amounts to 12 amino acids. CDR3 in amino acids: CVSSSDTGELFL.